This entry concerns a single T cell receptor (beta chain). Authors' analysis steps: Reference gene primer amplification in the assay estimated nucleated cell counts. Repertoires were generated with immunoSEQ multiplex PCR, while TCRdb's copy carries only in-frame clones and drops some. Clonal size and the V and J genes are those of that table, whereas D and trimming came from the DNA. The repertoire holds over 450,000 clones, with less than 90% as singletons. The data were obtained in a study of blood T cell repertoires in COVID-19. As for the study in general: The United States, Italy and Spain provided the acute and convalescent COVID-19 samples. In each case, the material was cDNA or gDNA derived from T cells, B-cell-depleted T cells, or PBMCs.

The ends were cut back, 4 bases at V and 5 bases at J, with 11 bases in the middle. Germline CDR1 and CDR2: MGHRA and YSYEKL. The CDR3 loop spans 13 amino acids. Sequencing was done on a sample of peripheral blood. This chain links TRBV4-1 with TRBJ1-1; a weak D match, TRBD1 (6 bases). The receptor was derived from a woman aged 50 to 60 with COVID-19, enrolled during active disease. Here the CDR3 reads CASSPLQGTEAFF. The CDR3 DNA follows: TGCGCCAGCAGCCCATTACAGGGTACTGAAGCTTTCTTT.